This entry lists 12 T cell receptor beta chains sequenced from one sample in a study of control samples from healthy donors and cancer patients. Sequencing was performed with immunoSEQ multiplex PCR; in TCRdb, only in-frame clones are kept and a portion is missing. Among over 100,000 clones listed, just under 95% were seen once. The sample taken for sequencing was blood. Receptors originate from a man between 18 and 29 years old in good health.

The chain links TRBV6-5 to TRBJ2-7; a possible D gene is TRBD2 (5 bases). Trimming cost V 5 bases and J 4 bases, with 18 bases left between them. Looked up from germline, CDR1 is MNHEY and CDR2 is SVGAGI. This CDR3 spans 15 amino acids. Here the CDR3 DNA reads TGTGCCAGCAGTCTTCGGAGGACGCTAATTTACGAGCAGTACTTC. It specifies CASSLRRTLIYEQYF.

The rearrangement links TRBV29-1 to TRBJ2-7, with D perhaps matching TRBD1 (6 bases). Trimming left V 0 bases short and J 3 bases short, with 15 bases between. The CDR3 consists of 15 residues. The germline V gene has CDR1 SQVTM and CDR2 ANQGSEA. The CDR3 here is CSVEDPGGAVYEQYF. In DNA form, the CDR3 reads TGCAGCGTTGAAGATCCTGGGGGCGCCGTCTACGAGCAGTACTTC.

The sample holds one count of this clone. The CDR3 reads CASSPDPKQYGYTF. CDR3 sequence (DNA): TGTGCCAGCTCTCCGGACCCAAAACAATATGGCTACACCTTC. The gene calls are TRBV6-5 and TRBJ1-2; D gene uncertain. This CDR3 has 14 residues. Germline CDR1 and CDR2: MNHEY and SVGAGI. The V end lost 8 bases, the J end lost 5 bases, and 18 bases lay between the germline ends.

This chain connects TRBV11-2 to TRBJ1-1; tentative D call: TRBD1 (6 bases). In germline, CDR1 is SGHAT, CDR2 FQNNGV. Trimming took off 6 bases at V and 5 bases at J, with 25 bases between the two ends. The CDR3 has 17 amino acids. The CDR3 nucleotides are TGTGCCAGCAGTGTATGGGGGCGTAGACCCCAGGGTACTGAAGCTTTCTTT. Translation gives CASSVWGRRPQGTEAFF.

The gene calls are TRBV29-1 and TRBJ2-7; 9 bases fit TRBD1. Trimming cost V 1 base and J 6 bases; bases outside gene matches: 7. This CDR3 has 14 residues. Germline V gives CDR1 SQVTM, CDR2 ANQGSEA. The chain's CDR3 is CSVEVGQGVGEQYF. DNA for the CDR3: TGCAGCGTTGAAGTGGGACAGGGAGTGGGCGAGCAGTACTTC.

The chain recombines TRBV5-4 with TRBJ1-4, with 9 positions matching TRBD1. The CDR3 loop spans 15 amino acids. V lost 4 bases, J lost 5 bases, and 6 bases stayed unmatched. Germline values: CDR1 SGHNT, CDR2 YYREEE (reference sequence). CDR3 coding DNA: TGTGCCAGCAGCCCGAGACAGGGGGTGAATGAAAAACTGTTTTTT. Translated: CASSPRQGVNEKLFF.

This rearrangement joins TRBV29-1 to TRBJ1-2; D call uncertain. The CDR3 runs to 15 residues. V shed 4 bases and J shed 8 bases, with 23 bases lying between them. CDR1 and CDR2 (germline): SQVTM, ANQGSEA. CDR3 coding DNA: TGCAGCGTTGTTCCCATCCACCCCCAACCGGGCGGCTACACCTTC. Encoded protein: CSVVPIHPQPGGYTF. Filled out from reference TRBV29-1 and TRBJ1-2, the complete variable domain reads SAVISQKPSRDICQRGTSLTIQCQVDSQVTMMFWYRQQPGQSLTLIATANQGSEATYESGFVIDKFPISRPNLTFSTLTVSNMSPEDSSIYLCSVVPIHPQPGGYTFGSGTRLTVV.

The CDR3 nucleotides are TGCAGCGTTGATGGGTCAGGGAGTAACTATGGCTACACCTTC. Residues: CSVDGSGSNYGYTF. The chain links TRBV29-1 to TRBJ1-2; TRBD1 is a possible D gene (5 bases). Germline-derived CDR1 and CDR2 are SQVTM and ANQGSEA. The germline V and J ends were trimmed by 3 bases and 1 base, with 12 bases remaining between them. The CDR3 has 14 amino acids. The whole variable domain, remainder taken from reference TRBV29-1 and TRBJ1-2, is SAVISQKPSRDICQRGTSLTIQCQVDSQVTMMFWYRQQPGQSLTLIATANQGSEATYESGFVIDKFPISRPNLTFSTLTVSNMSPEDSSIYLCSVDGSGSNYGYTFGSGTRLTVV.

This clone has only one observation. The V gene is TRBV19, the J gene TRBJ1-1; the D gene is possibly TRBD1 (5 bases). The length of the CDR3 is 14 residues. Trimming removed 1 base at V and 7 bases at J, with 13 bases between. Germline V gene lookup returns CDR1 LNHDA and CDR2 SQIVND (reference sequence). Written as DNA, the CDR3 is TGTGCCAGTAGTATAGCAAGGGGTCAGGGTGAAGCTTTCTTT. As protein: CASSIARGQGEAFF.

The table lists this clone with a count of one. DNA for the CDR3: TGTGCCAGCAGCTTAGGAACGGGGAGGTACGAGCAGTACTTC. This translates into CASSLGTGRYEQYF. The gene calls are TRBV5-4 and TRBJ2-7; tentatively, D is TRBD2 (6 bases). Trimming took 2 bases from V and 4 from J, leaving 13 bases between them. Germline V gene data show CDR1 as SGHNT and CDR2 as YYREEE (reference sequence). The CDR3 totals 14 residues.

V and J are TRBV29-1 and TRBJ1-2; the D is unclear. Trimming cost V 3 bases and J 7 bases, with 9 bases left between them. CDR1 is SQVTM, CDR2 ANQGSEA, per germline. The CDR3 length is 11 residues. The CDR3 DNA reads as TGCAGCGTTGAGTCCCTCGGTGGCTACACCTTC. Its translation: CSVESLGGYTF.

The chain combines TRBV9 with TRBJ1-2; D is perhaps TRBD1 (5 bases). Trimming took off 4 bases at V and 3 bases at J, with 19 bases between the two ends. The CDR3 is 16 amino acids. Germline loops: CDR1 SGDLS, CDR2 YYNGEE. CDR3 nucleotides: TGTGCCAGCAGCTCTTGGGACGACAGATGGGACTATGGCTACACCTTC. Its protein product is CASSSWDDRWDYGYTF.